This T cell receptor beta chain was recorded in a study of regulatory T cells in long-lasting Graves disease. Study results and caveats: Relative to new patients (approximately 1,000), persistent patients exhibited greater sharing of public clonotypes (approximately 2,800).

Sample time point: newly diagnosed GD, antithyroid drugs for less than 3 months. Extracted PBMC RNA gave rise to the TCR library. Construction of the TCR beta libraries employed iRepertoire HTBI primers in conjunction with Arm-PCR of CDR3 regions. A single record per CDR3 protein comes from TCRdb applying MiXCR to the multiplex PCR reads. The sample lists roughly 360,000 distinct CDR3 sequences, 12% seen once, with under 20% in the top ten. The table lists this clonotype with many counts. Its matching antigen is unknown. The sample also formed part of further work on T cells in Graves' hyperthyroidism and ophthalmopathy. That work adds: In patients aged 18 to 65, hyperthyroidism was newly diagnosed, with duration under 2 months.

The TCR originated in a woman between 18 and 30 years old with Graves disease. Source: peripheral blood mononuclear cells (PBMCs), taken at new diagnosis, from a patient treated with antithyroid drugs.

CDR3 protein: CASRPGEGTQYF. In nucleotides, the CDR3 is TGTGCCAGCAGACCCGGCGAGGGGACCCAGTACTTC. The V call is TRBV6-1, the J call TRBJ2-5, with D possibly TRBD2 on 5 matching bases. Trimming cost V 6 bases and J 7 bases, with 12 bases left between them. Germline V CDR1 and CDR2: MNHNS, SASEGT. The CDR3 is 12 residues long.